The clone carrying this T cell receptor (beta chain) has only a few counts. Its antigen is unknown. Profiled with immunoSEQ multiplex PCR; TCRdb holds only in-frame clones, not every one. The sample consists of 750,000 to 1,000,000 clones, around 92% of them appearing once. This record comes from a study of shared clonotypes between healthy human individuals. Points from the study as a whole: The sharing of about 5.3% of naive CD4 clonotypes was seen across several donors.

Naive CD8 cells, CD45RO-negative and positively selected for CCR7, excluded terminally differentiated effector memory CD45RA+ cells. This receptor was taken from a man aged 25 to 45 in good health. Sample: naive CD8+ T cells sorted from blood.

As DNA, the CDR3 is TGTGCCTGGAGTGTACCAGGGGGCGACACTGAAGCTTTCTTT. It specifies CAWSVPGGDTEAFF. V is TRBV30 and J is TRBJ1-1; 8 bases agree with TRBD1. CDR1 is GTSNPN, CDR2 SVGIG, per germline (reference sequence). This CDR3 has 14 amino acids. The V gene end was trimmed by 0 bases and the J gene end by 3 bases; junction bases not matched to a gene: 3.